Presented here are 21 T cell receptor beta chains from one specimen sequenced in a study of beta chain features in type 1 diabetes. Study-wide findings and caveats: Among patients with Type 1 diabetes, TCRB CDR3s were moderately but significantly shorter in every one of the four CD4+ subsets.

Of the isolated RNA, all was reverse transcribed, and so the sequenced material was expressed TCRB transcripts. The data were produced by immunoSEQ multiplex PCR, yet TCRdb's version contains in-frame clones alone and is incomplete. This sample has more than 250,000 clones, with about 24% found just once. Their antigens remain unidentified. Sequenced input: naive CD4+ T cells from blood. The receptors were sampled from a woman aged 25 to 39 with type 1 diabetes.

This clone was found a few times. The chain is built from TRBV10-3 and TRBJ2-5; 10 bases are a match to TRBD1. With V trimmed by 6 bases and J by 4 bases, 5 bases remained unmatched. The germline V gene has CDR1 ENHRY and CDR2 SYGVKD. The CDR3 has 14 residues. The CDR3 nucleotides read TGTGCCATCAGATGGGACAGGGGATCAGAGACCCAGTACTTC. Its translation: CAIRWDRGSETQYF.

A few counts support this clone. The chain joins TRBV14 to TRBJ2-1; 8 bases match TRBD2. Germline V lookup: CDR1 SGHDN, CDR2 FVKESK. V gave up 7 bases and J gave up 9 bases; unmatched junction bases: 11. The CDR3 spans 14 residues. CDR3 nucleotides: TGTGCCAGCAATCCCGGGACTAGTCCCATTGAGCAGTTCTTC. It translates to CASNPGTSPIEQFF. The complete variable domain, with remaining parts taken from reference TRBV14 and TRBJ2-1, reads EAGVTQFPSHSVIEKGQTVTLRCDPISGHDNLYWYRRVMGKEIKFLLHFVKESKQDESGMPNNRFLAERTGGTYSTLKVQPAELEDSGVYFCASNPGTSPIEQFFGPGTRLTVL.

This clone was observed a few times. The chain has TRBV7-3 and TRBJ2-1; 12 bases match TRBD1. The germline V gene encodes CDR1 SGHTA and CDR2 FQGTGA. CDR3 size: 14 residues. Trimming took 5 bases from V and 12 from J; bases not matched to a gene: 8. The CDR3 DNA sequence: TGTGCCAGCAGCCCGGGGGGGACAGGGGGCCTGCAGTTCTTC. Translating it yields CASSPGGTGGLQFF.

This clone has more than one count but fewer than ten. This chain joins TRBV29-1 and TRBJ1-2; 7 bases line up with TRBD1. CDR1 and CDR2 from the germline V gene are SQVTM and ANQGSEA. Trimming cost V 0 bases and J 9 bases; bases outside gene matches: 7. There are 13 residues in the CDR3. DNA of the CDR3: TGCAGCGTTGAAGAAACAGGGGATTGGAGCTACACCTTC. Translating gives CSVEETGDWSYTF.

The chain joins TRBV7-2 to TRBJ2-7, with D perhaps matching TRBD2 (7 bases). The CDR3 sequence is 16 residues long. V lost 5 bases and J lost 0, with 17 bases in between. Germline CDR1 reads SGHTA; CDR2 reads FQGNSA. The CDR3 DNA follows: TGTGCCAGCAGCCTAGGGGGGGGCTATAGCTCCTACGAGCAGTACTTC. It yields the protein CASSLGGGYSSYEQYF.

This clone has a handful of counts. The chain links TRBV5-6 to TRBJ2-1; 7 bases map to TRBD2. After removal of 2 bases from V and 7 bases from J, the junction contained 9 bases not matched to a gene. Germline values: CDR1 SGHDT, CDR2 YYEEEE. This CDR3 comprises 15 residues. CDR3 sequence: CASSFGAGVGNEQFF. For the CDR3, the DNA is TGTGCCAGCAGCTTCGGCGCGGGAGTGGGGAATGAGCAGTTCTTC.

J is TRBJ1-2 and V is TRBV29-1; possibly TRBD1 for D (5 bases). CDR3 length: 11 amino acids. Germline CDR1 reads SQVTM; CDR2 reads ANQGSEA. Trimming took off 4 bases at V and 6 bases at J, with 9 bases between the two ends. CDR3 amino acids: CSVGQNHGYTF. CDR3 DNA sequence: TGCAGCGTTGGACAGAATCATGGCTACACCTTC.

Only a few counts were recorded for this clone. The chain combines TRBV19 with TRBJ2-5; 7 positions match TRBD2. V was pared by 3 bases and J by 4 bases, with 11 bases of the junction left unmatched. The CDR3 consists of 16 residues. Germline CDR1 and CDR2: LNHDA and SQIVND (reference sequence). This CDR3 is CASSILGRERGETQYF. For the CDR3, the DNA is TGTGCCAGTAGTATCCTCGGGCGGGAGCGGGGAGAGACCCAGTACTTC. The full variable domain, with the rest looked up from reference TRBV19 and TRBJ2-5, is DGGITQSPKYLFRKEGQNVTLSCEQNLNHDAMYWYRQDPGQGLRLIYYSQIVNDFQKGDIAEGYSVSREKKESFPLTVTSAQKNPTAFYLCASSILGRERGETQYFGPGTRLLVL.

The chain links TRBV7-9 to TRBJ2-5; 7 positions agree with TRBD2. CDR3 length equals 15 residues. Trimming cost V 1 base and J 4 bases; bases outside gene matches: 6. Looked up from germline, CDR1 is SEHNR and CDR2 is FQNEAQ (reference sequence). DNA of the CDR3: TGTGCCAGCAGCTTAGTATCGTCTAGCGGAGAGACCCAGTACTTC. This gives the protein CASSLVSSSGETQYF. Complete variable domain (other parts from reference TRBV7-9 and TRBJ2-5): DTGVSQNPRHKITKRGQNVTFRCDPISEHNRLYWYRQTLGQGPEFLTYFQNEAQLEKSRLLSDRFSAERPKGSFSTLEIQRTEQGDSAMYLCASSLVSSSGETQYFGPGTRLLVL.

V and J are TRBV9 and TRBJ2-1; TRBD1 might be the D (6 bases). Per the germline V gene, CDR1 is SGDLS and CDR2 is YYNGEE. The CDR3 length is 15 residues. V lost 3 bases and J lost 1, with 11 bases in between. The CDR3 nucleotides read TGTGCCAGCAGCGGTCTAGGGGGTTCCTACAATGAGCAGTTCTTC. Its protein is CASSGLGGSYNEQFF.

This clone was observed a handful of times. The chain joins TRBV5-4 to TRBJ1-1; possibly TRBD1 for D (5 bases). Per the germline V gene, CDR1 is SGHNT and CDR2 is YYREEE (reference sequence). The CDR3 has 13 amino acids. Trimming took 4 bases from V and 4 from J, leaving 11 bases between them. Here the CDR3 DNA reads TGTGCCAGCAGCAACCCCGGGGGCACTGAAGCTTTCTTT. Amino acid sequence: CASSNPGGTEAFF.

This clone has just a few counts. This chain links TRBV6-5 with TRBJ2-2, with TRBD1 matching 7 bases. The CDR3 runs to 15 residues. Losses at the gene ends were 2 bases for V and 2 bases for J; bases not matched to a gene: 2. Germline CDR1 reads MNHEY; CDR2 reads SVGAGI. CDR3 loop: CASSYGTANTGELFF. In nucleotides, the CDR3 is TGTGCCAGCAGTTACGGGACAGCTAACACCGGGGAGCTGTTTTTT.

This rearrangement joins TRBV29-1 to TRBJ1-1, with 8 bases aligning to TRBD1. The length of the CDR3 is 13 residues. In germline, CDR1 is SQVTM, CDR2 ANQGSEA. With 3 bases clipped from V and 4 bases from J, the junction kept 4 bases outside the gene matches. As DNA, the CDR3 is TGCAGCGTTGACAGGGGGCAAGGCACTGAAGCTTTCTTT. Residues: CSVDRGQGTEAFF.

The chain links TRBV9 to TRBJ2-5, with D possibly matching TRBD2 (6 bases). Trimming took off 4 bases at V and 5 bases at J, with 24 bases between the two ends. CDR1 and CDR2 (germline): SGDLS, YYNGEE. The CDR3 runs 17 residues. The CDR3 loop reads CASSTRPLGRSGETQYF. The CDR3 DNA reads TGTGCCAGCAGCACCCGCCCGCTGGGGAGGAGTGGTGAGACCCAGTACTTC.

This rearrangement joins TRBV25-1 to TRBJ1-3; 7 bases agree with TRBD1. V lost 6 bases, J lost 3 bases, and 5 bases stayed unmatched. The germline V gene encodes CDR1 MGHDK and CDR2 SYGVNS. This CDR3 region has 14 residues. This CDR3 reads CASSDRVGGNTIYF. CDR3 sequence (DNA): TGTGCCAGCAGCGACAGGGTCGGTGGAAACACCATATATTTT.

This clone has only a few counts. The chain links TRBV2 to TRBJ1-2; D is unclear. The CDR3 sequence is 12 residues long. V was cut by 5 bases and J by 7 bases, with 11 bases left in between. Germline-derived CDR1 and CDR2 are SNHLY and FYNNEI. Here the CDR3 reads CASSLDTTGYTF. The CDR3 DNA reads TGTGCCAGCAGTCTTGACACAACTGGCTACACCTTC.

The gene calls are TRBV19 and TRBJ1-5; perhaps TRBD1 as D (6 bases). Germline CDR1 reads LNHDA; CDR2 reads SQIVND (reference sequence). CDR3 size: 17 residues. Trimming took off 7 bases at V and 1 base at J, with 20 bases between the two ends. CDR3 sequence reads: CASTPGQRSISNQPQHF. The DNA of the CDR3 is TGTGCCAGTACCCCGGGACAACGCTCTATAAGCAATCAGCCCCAGCATTTT.

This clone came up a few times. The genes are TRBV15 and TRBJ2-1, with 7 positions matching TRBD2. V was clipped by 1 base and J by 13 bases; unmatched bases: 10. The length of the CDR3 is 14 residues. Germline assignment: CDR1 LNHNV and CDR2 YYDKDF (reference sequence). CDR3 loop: CATSRVTSRATQFF. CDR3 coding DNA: TGTGCCACCAGCAGAGTGACTAGCCGGGCAACTCAGTTCTTC. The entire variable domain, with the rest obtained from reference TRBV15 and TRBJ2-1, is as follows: DAMVIQNPRYQVTQFGKPVTLSCSQTLNHNVMYWYQQKSSQAPKLLFHYYDKDFNNEADTPDNFQSRRPNTSFCFLDIRSPGLGDTAMYLCATSRVTSRATQFFGPGTRLTVL.

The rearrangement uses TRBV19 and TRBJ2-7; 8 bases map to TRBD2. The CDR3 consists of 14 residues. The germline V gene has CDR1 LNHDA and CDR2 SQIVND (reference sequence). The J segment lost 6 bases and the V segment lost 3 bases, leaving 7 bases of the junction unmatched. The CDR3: CASSIAGTRAEQYF. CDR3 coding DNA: TGTGCCAGTAGTATCGCCGGGACTAGGGCCGAGCAGTACTTC.

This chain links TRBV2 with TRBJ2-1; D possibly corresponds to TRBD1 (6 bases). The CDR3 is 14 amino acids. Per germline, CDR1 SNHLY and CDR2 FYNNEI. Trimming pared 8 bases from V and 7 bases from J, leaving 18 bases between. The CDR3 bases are TGTGCCAGCGTGGCCCACTCAGGGGATAATGAGCAGTTCTTC. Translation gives CASVAHSGDNEQFF.

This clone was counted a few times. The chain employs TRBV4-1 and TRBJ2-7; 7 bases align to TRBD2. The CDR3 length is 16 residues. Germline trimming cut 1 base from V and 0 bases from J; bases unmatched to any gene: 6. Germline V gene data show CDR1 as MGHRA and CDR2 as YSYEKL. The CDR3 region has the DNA TGCGCCAGCAGCCAAGGTCCTAGCGGATTCTCCTACGAGCAGTACTTC. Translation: CASSQGPSGFSYEQYF.